The entry that follows covers one TCR beta chain sequence. How the authors handled the data: The authors estimated nucleated cell counts from reference gene primer amplification. Clones were read by immunoSEQ multiplex PCR, and TCRdb kept only the in-frame ones, dropping some. V and J calls and clone size follow that table, whereas D and trimming were derived from the DNA. The sample records about 23,000 clones, 90% to 95% being singletons. This sample is part of a study of blood T cell repertoires in COVID-19. The wider study: Researchers got acute and convalescent COVID-19 samples from the United States, Italy and Spain. The analysed material was cDNA or gDNA that came from T cells, B-cell-depleted T cells, or PBMCs.

V lost 7 bases and J lost 3; bases outside the gene matches: 14. Looked up from germline, CDR1 is MDHEN and CDR2 is SYDVKM. This CDR3 contains 16 residues. V gene TRBV28 combines with J gene TRBJ1-2; 7 bases map to TRBD1. Sequencing input: peripheral blood. This clonotype was obtained from a woman in her fifties or sixties with active COVID-19. The CDR3 spells CASTYQGDRTYYGYTF. In nucleotides, the CDR3 is TGTGCCAGCACCTACCAGGGGGATCGAACCTACTATGGCTACACCTTC.